This T cell receptor (beta chain) was sequenced in a study of PD-1 blockade in classical Hodgkin lymphoma. Study-level results: Newly diagnosed patients reportedly trailed healthy donors in baseline TCR diversity. Repertoire differences have undefined causes, possibly disease activity or prior therapy.

The V gene lost 6 bases and the J gene lost 3 bases, with 18 bases spanning the gap. There are 15 residues in the CDR3. Looked up from germline, CDR1 is SGHTA and CDR2 is FQGNSA. Assay used: immunoSEQ multiplex PCR; TCRdb lists only in-frame clones, some missing. The data show fewer than 20,000 clones, 75% to 95% seen once. Time point meaning: newly diagnosed, previously untreated cHL patient sample. Untreated, newly diagnosed classical Hodgkin lymphoma PBMCs were used for comparison. About this clone: No antigen is known for it.

The sequencing sample was made of peripheral blood mononuclear cells (PBMCs). The J gene is TRBJ2-7, the V gene TRBV7-2; D is possibly TRBD2 (6 bases). This TCR was sampled from a human donor with classical Hodgkin lymphoma. The CDR3 loop is CASSQTPGVYYEQYF. In DNA form, the CDR3 reads TGTGCCAGCAGTCAAACTCCGGGGGTCTACTACGAGCAGTACTTC. Complete variable domain (other parts from reference TRBV7-2 and TRBJ2-7): GAGVSQSPSNKVTEKGKDVELRCDPISGHTALYWYRQSLGQGLEFLIYFQGNSAPDKSGLPSDRFSAERTGGSVSTLTIQRTQQEDSAVYLCASSQTPGVYYEQYFGPGTRLTVT.